What follows are 10 T cell receptor beta chains derived from one specimen sequenced in a study of radiation and T cells in renal cell carcinoma. The treatment is: 15 Gy SBRT to primary tumor, nephrectomy 4 weeks later. Measured with immunoSEQ multiplex PCR; TCRdb has only the in-frame clones, and not every one. This table has more than 15,000 clones, approximately 49% appearing once. The specimen comprised tumor tissue, sampled from a patient whose treatment included radiotherapy and nephrectomy. Receptor source: a woman in her sixties or seventies with renal cell carcinoma.

This clone was recorded once. The gene calls are TRBV15 and TRBJ1-2; D is unresolved. The germline gives CDR1 LNHNV, CDR2 YYDKDF (reference sequence). The CDR3 spans 13 residues. The V and J ends lost 5 bases and 2 bases respectively, with 9 bases between them. CDR3 sequence (DNA): TGTGCCACCAGCTTCCCACGGAACTATGGCTACACCTTC. Translated: CATSFPRNYGYTF.

This clone has a count of ten or more. The chain uses TRBV11-2 and TRBJ2-3; D is uncertain. Germline V gene sequence: CDR1 SGHAT, CDR2 FQNNGV. This CDR3 region has 12 residues. V lost 4 bases, J lost 5 bases, and 7 bases lay in between. CDR3 nucleotide sequence: TGTGCCAGCAGCTCAGGCCTAGATACGCAGTATTTT. Residues: CASSSGLDTQYF.

The rearrangement links TRBV6-5 to TRBJ1-3; D unresolved. Germline CDR1 reads MNHEY; CDR2 reads SVGAGI. V gave up 5 bases and J gave up 0 bases, with 11 bases separating them. The CDR3 is 15 amino acids. CDR3 DNA: TGTGCCAGCAGTCCTGAACTGTACTCTGGAAACACCATATATTTT. This encodes CASSPELYSGNTIYF.

This chain links TRBV9 with TRBJ2-3, with D possibly matching TRBD2 (6 bases). The V end was cut by 4 bases, the J end by 6 bases, with 24 bases between. This CDR3 spans 17 amino acids. Germline V CDR1 and CDR2: SGDLS, YYNGEE. CDR3 in amino acids: CASSQPSEGPEGDTQYF. DNA of the CDR3: TGTGCCAGCAGCCAACCTAGCGAGGGTCCTGAGGGGGATACGCAGTATTTT. Based on the CDR3 plus reference TRBV9 and TRBJ2-3, the full variable domain is DSGVTQTPKHLITATGQRVTLRCSPRSGDLSVYWYQQSLDQGLQFLIQYYNGEERAKGNILERFSAQQFPDLHSELNLSSLELGDSALYFCASSQPSEGPEGDTQYFGPGTRLTVL.

This clone was counted between two and nine times. The sample carries other DNA sequences with the same CDR3. This chain links TRBV5-6 with TRBJ1-2; D is uncertain. CDR1 is SGHDT, CDR2 YYEEEE, per germline. This CDR3 contains 14 residues. Trimming left V 4 bases short and J 0 bases short, with 10 bases between. Here the CDR3 reads CASSAPRANYGYTF. CDR3 nucleotides: TGTGCCAGCAGCGCCCCCCGGGCTAACTATGGCTACACCTTC.

The rearrangement joins TRBV5-5 to TRBJ2-5; the D call may be TRBD1 or TRBD2 (5 bases each). This CDR3 spans 14 amino acids. Germline V CDR1 and CDR2: SGHKS, YYEKEE (reference sequence). Trimming took off 1 base at V and 1 base at J, with 8 bases between the two ends. CDR3 sequence (DNA): TGTGCCAGCAGCTTGTGGGACGGCCAAGAGACCCAGTACTTC. This sequence encodes CASSLWDGQETQYF.

The chain uses TRBV6-5 and TRBJ1-1, with TRBD1 as a possible D gene (5 bases). From germline, CDR1 is MNHEY and CDR2 SVGAGI. This CDR3 is 16 amino acids long. V lost 1 base and J 1 base, leaving 13 bases between the germline ends. This CDR3 reads CASSYYGTDQNTEAFF. CDR3 nucleotides: TGTGCCAGCAGTTACTACGGGACTGACCAGAACACTGAAGCTTTCTTT.

By share of the sample, this clone is medium-sized (0.01 to 0.1%). The chain is built from TRBV6-1 and TRBJ2-7, with D possibly matching TRBD1 (6 bases). The CDR3 has 13 residues. The V end lost 11 bases, the J end lost 5 bases, and 19 bases lay between the germline ends. Germline V lookup: CDR1 MNHNS, CDR2 SASEGT. The CDR3 sequence: CAATRTVLDEQYF. In DNA, the CDR3 is TGTGCCGCTACCAGGACAGTCCTCGACGAGCAGTACTTC.

Remarks on this clone: It differs at one base from a far larger clone, so likely a read error. Other DNA sequences in the same sample also yield this CDR3. The chain recombines TRBV25-1 with TRBJ1-2; TRBD1 aligns across 11 bases. In germline, CDR1 is MGHDK, CDR2 SYGVNS. The CDR3 contains 16 residues. DNA for the CDR3: TGCGCCAGCAGCCACGGACAGGGGGCGGAAAACTATGGCTACACCTTC. Its protein product is CASSHGQGAENYGYTF.

This clone has a handful of counts. This chain connects TRBV7-2 to TRBJ1-5; no clear D gene. The CDR3 covers 12 residues. Germline V lookup: CDR1 SGHTA, CDR2 FQGNSA. Between the trimmed V and J ends, which lost 4 bases and 0 bases, there was a span of 1 base. CDR3 loop: CASSYSNQPQHF. In DNA form, the CDR3 reads TGTGCCAGCAGCTATAGCAATCAGCCCCAGCATTTT.